A selection of T cell receptor beta chains follows, all from one sample in a study of T cell responses to AZD1222 COVID-19 vaccine. Some clones are missing from TCRdb's copy, which holds only in-frame ones; the method was immunoSEQ multiplex PCR. The table includes under 110,000 clones, around nine tenths detected once. The sequencing used peripheral blood, collected on day 0 of AZD1222 vaccination. These receptor sequences come from an adult in good health. Both conserved end residues are part of each CDR3. Fields, in order: D gene, V gene, J gene, clone size, CDR3 DNA, CDR3 protein. A D gene is named only where the DNA matches it firmly. Clone size is stated in some rows and not others, as once, few, many or a class when expanded.

TRBD1	TRBV29-1	TRBJ1-1	-	TGCAGCGTAGGACAGGGCCTGGGCACTGAAGCTTTCTTT	CSVGQGLGTEAFF
-	TRBV7-8	TRBJ1-5	-	TGTGCCAGCAGCCTACAACAGGGACAGCCCCAGCATTTT	CASSLQQGQPQHF
-	TRBV19	TRBJ1-1	-	TGTGCCAGTAGTATTTCGGTGAACACTGAAGCTTTCTTT	CASSISVNTEAFF
TRBD1	TRBV28	TRBJ2-7	-	TGTGCCAGCTTGGACAGGGGGCTGGGGCAGTACTTC	CASLDRGLGQYF
-	TRBV7-6	TRBJ1-3	-	TGTGCCAGCAGCTTAAGACCATCCTCCTCGAGCTCTGGAAACACCATATATTTT	CASSLRPSSSSSGNTIYF
-	TRBV6-5	TRBJ2-3	-	TGTGCCAGCCGCCGGGACATCAGCACAGATACGCAGTATTTT	CASRRDISTDTQYF
-	TRBV5-4	TRBJ1-4	-	TGTGCCAGCAGCCCCGGAGGGCAGGGTGGTGAAAAACTGTTTTTT	CASSPGGQGGEKLFF
-	TRBV6-1	TRBJ1-1	few	TGTGCCAGCAGTGAAGCGCGGGAGGGCGTGGGCACTGAAGCTTTCTTT	CASSEAREGVGTEAFF
-	TRBV5-5	TRBJ1-1	-	TGTGCCAGCAGCGCCCCAGGGTTAGGCGACACTGAAGCTTTCTTT	CASSAPGLGDTEAFF
TRBD1	TRBV3-1/TRBV3-2	TRBJ1-6	-	TGTGCCAGCAGCACCCGGGACAGGGCTAATTCACCCCTCCACTTT	CASSTRDRANSPLHF
-	TRBV25-1	TRBJ1-3	-	TGTGCCAGCAGTGGAGAGGGTAGGGACCCTGGAAACACCATATATTTT	CASSGEGRDPGNTIYF
-	TRBV12-3/TRBV12-4	TRBJ2-3	-	TGTGCCAGCAGTTTAGGAAAGGCGGATACGCAGTATTTT	CASSLGKADTQYF
TRBD1	TRBV4-1	TRBJ2-2	-	TGCGCCAGCAGCCACAAGCCCGGGACAGCGAACACCGGGGAGCTGTTTTTT	CASSHKPGTANTGELFF
-	TRBV29-1	TRBJ1-2	-	TGCAGCGCCGAGGGGGGGGCGAACTATGGCTACACCTTC	CSAEGGANYGYTF
-	TRBV27	TRBJ1-1	-	TGTGCCAGCAGTTTTCGAGGGAGTGGCACTGAAGCTTTCTTT	CASSFRGSGTEAFF
-	TRBV7-2	TRBJ2-5	-	TGTGCCAGCAGCTTAGCGCGGCTACAAGAGACCCAGTACTTC	CASSLARLQETQYF
-	TRBV18	TRBJ1-1	-	TGTGCCAGCTCACCCCCCAGCAGGGTGGCTTTCTTT	CASSPPSRVAFF
-	TRBV5-6	TRBJ1-1	-	TGTGCCAGCAGCTTTATCGGTCTCCCGAACACTGAAGCTTTCTTT	CASSFIGLPNTEAFF
-	TRBV11-3	TRBJ2-3	-	TGTGCCAGCAGCCGTGGGACATCCTCTAGCACAGATACGCAGTATTTT	CASSRGTSSSTDTQYF
-	TRBV2	TRBJ2-2	-	TGTGCCGCAGGGGAGGGCGGGGAGCTGTTTTTT	CAAGEGGELFF
-	TRBV10-3	TRBJ1-1	-	TGTGCCATCAGTGAGTCAAGGGAGCAAGCTTTCTTT	CAISESREQAFF
TRBD1	TRBV28	TRBJ2-1	-	TGTGCCAGCAATCAGGGGGCGAATGAGCAGTTCTTC	CASNQGANEQFF
-	TRBV7-9	TRBJ2-2	-	TGTGCCAGCACCAAGGGGGGGAAATCCGGGGAGCTGTTTTTT	CASTKGGKSGELFF
-	TRBV5-1	TRBJ1-3	-	TGCGCCAGCAGCATGGGCGCCCGGGGTTATGGAAACACCATATATTTT	CASSMGARGYGNTIYF
-	TRBV2	TRBJ1-5	-	TGTGCCAGCAGTGAACGAGGGATTACAAACAATCAGCCCCAGCATTTT	CASSERGITNNQPQHF